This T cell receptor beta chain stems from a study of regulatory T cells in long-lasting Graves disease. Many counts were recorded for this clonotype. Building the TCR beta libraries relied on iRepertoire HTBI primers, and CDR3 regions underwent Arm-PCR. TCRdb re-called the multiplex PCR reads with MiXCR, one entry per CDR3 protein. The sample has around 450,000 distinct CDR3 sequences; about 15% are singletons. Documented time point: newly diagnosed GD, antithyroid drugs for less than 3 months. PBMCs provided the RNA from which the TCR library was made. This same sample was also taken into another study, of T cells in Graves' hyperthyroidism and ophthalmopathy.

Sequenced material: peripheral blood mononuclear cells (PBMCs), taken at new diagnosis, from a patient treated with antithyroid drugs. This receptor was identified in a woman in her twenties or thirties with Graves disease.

CDR3 protein: CASSGKGLAGSYEQYF. The CDR3 DNA is TGCGCCAGCAGCGGCAAAGGACTAGCGGGTTCCTACGAGCAGTACTTC. The chain recombines TRBV5-1 with TRBJ2-7; 11 nucleotides match TRBD2. The CDR3 is made up of 16 amino acids. Germline V gives CDR1 SGHRS, CDR2 YFSETQ. Trimming at V came to 4 bases and at J to 1 base, leaving 7 bases not matched to a gene.